Given below is one T cell receptor (beta chain) in context. Its antigen is still unknown. The Oncomine TCR Beta short-read assay was what sequenced the DNA obtained from cultured CD4+ T cells. A single record per CDR3 protein comes from TCRdb applying MiXCR to the PCR reads. The sample lists about 5,000 distinct CDR3 sequences, 71% occurring once. The sample's treatment: roughly 10-day PBMC culture with coronavirus spike peptide pools or control peptides (ViraFEST assay). Following expansion of antigen-specific T cells with peptide pools, ViraFEST then sequenced TCRs. These data belong to a study of vaccination and CD4 T cells after COVID-19. Study context: As control conditions, cultures were given either a CEFX pool serving as positive control, an HIV-1 Nef pool, or no peptide at all.

The V and J ends lost 0 bases and 7 bases respectively, with 10 bases between them. The CDR3 loop spans 14 amino acids. The germline gives CDR1 KGHSH, CDR2 LQKENI. The sequence derives from a human donor who had recovered from COVID-19. The chain links TRBV18 to TRBJ2-1; no clear D. The sample comprised CD4+ T cells from blood, cultured in vitro. The CDR3 loop is CASSPPIIENEQFF. CDR3 nucleotides: TGTGCCAGCTCACCACCGATCATTGAGAATGAGCAGTTCTTC.